This T cell receptor (beta chain) came from a study of T-cell reconstitution after alpha-beta-depleted transplantation in children. Study-wide results and caveats: Where alpha-beta T cells came from about two months after transplant was reportedly several hundred expanded graft clones. It was newly produced T cells that mostly accounted for T-cell counts and diversity one year after transplant.

For TCRbeta, the library was prepared with unique molecular identifiers. TCRdb reprocessed the PCR reads with MiXCR, giving one entry per CDR3 protein. The profile covers a few hundred thousand distinct CDR3 sequences, with about 9.9% appearing a single time and roughly a quarter taken by the ten largest. There are many counts of this clonotype. Its antigen is not identified. Material: peripheral blood, obtained 180 days after TCRalphabeta/CD19-depleted stem cell transplant. This receptor was identified in a male patient aged 2-15 years who had a stem cell transplant for chronic granulomatous disease, so the T cells may come from the graft donor.

The CDR3 coding sequence is TGTGCCTGGAGTCCAACATGGAACACTGAAGCTTTCTTT. It encodes CAWSPTWNTEAFF. The chain links TRBV30 to TRBJ1-1; D uncertain. With 2 bases removed from V and 1 base from J, the gap between germline ends came to 8 bases. CDR1 and CDR2 from the germline V gene are GTSNPN and SVGIG (reference sequence). CDR3 length: 13 amino acids.